The 26 T cell receptor beta chains presented below share a single source sample, sequenced in a study of cytomegalovirus exposure and HLA in healthy donors. This PCR relied on a set of 60 Vbeta primers and 13 Jbeta primers. The repertoire was sequenced with immunoSEQ multiplex PCR; TCRdb's copy has only in-frame clones and lacks some. The sample has around 190,000 clones, around 81% seen once. The sample comprised PBMCs. The receptors were sampled from a man aged 18 to 35 in good health and CMV-seronegative.

V and J are TRBV7-2 and TRBJ2-1; the match to TRBD1 covers 9 bases. There are 15 residues in the CDR3. The germline gives CDR1 SGHTA, CDR2 FQGNSA. The V gene end was trimmed by 4 bases and the J gene end by 3 bases; junction bases not matched to a gene: 4. The CDR3 DNA follows: TGTGCCAGCAGCTCCGGGACAGGGAACTACAATGAGCAGTTCTTC. It translates to CASSSGTGNYNEQFF.

This clone is a singleton in its sample. The chain couples TRBV4-1 to TRBJ1-6; a weak D match, TRBD1 (6 bases). CDR3 length: 15 residues. The V gene's germline CDR1 is MGHRA and CDR2 YSYEKL. The ends were cut back, 3 bases at V and 6 bases at J, with 12 bases in the middle. This CDR3 reads CASSQWGGGNSPLHF. CDR3 bases: TGCGCCAGCAGCCAGTGGGGGGGCGGTAATTCACCCCTCCACTTT.

This chain connects TRBV28 to TRBJ2-3; D might be TRBD1 (6 bases). The length of the CDR3 is 15 residues. V was clipped by 2 bases and J by 4 bases, with 13 bases between them. CDR1 MDHEN and CDR2 SYDVKM come from the germline V gene. The CDR3 nucleotides are TGTGCCAGCAGTTTAGGGGTCAGGGGCCCAGATACGCAGTATTTT. This codes for CASSLGVRGPDTQYF.

The V and J genes are TRBV6-6 and TRBJ2-1, with 7 positions matching TRBD2. This CDR3 is 16 amino acids long. CDR1 is MNHNY, CDR2 SVGAGI, per germline (reference sequence). The V and J ends lost 5 bases and 8 bases, in that order; junction bases with no gene match: 15. In DNA, the CDR3 is TGTGCCAGCAGTACTGGCTCGGGACTATCAGTGGATGAGCAGTTCTTC. Its protein product is CASSTGSGLSVDEQFF.

The V gene is TRBV5-4, the J gene TRBJ2-1, with 7 bases matching TRBD1. J was trimmed by 9 bases and V by 3 bases; bases with no gene match: 6. The CDR3 extends over 13 amino acids. Per the germline V gene, CDR1 is SGHNT and CDR2 is YYREEE (reference sequence). CDR3 sequence reads: CASSWAPGGEQFF. The CDR3 DNA sequence: TGTGCCAGCAGCTGGGCCCCAGGGGGTGAGCAGTTCTTC.

The chain links TRBV7-2 to TRBJ1-1, with D unclear. V gave up 1 base and J gave up 5 bases, with 11 bases separating them. The CDR3 covers 14 residues. CDR1 and CDR2 (germline): SGHTA, FQGNSA. CDR3 nucleotide sequence: TGTGCCAGCAGCTTAGTGGCAGGCTCGACTGAAGCTTTCTTT. Encoded protein: CASSLVAGSTEAFF.

V usage is TRBV4-3 and J usage is TRBJ2-5; possible D gene TRBD1, 6 bases. V lost 0 bases to trimming and J lost 3 bases, with 11 bases between them. Germline lookup yields CDR1 LGHNA and CDR2 YSLEER. This CDR3 is 15 amino acids long. CDR3 in amino acids: CASSQDLSGEETQYF. Here the CDR3 DNA reads TGCGCCAGCAGCCAAGATCTCTCAGGGGAAGAGACCCAGTACTTC.

The count of this clone is one. The chain uses TRBV9 and TRBJ2-1, with 9 bases that match TRBD2. Germline CDR1 reads SGDLS; CDR2 reads YYNGEE. Germline trimming cut 7 bases from V and 5 bases from J; bases unmatched to any gene: 4. This CDR3 region has 13 residues. CDR3 bases: TGTGCCAGCGCGCGGGGGGGTAACAATGAGCAGTTCTTC. It encodes CASARGGNNEQFF.

J is TRBJ2-1 and V is TRBV2; D is ambiguous. The CDR3 totals 8 residues. CDR1 and CDR2 (germline): SNHLY, FYNNEI. Trimming left V 7 bases short and J 12 bases short, with 4 bases between. CDR3 DNA: TGTGCCAGCACGGGGCAGTTCTTC. Translating it yields CASTGQFF.

The chain has TRBV10-3 and TRBJ1-6, with D perhaps TRBD1 (6 bases). The CDR3 has 14 residues. Looked up from germline, CDR1 is ENHRY and CDR2 is SYGVKD. Trimming took 6 bases from V and 6 from J, leaving 12 bases between them. The DNA of the CDR3 is TGTGCCATCAGCGAGACAGGACCTAATTCACCCCTCCACTTT. Translating gives CAISETGPNSPLHF.

The rearrangement uses TRBV28 and TRBJ1-3, with 7 bases matching TRBD1. V lost 6 bases and J lost 2; bases outside the gene matches: 4. The germline CDR1 and CDR2 sequences are MDHEN and SYDVKM. The CDR3 has 14 amino acids. The CDR3 nucleotides read TGTGCCAGCAGCATTGGACAGGCTGGAAACACCATATATTTT. Its translation: CASSIGQAGNTIYF.

V usage is TRBV29-1 and J usage is TRBJ2-5; D unresolved. The end of the DNA is better explained by TRBJ2-7, so the J call may be wrong. The CDR3 is made up of 11 amino acids. The germline CDR1 and CDR2 sequences are SQVTM and ANQGSEA. The CDR3 loop is CSVRGTDEQYF. The CDR3 nucleotides are TGCAGCGTTAGAGGAACCGACGAGCAGTACTTC.

This clone is a singleton in its sample. This sequence joins TRBV11-2 and TRBJ1-2; 10 bases fit TRBD1. The CDR3 spans 15 residues. With 5 bases clipped from V and 5 bases from J, the junction kept 8 bases outside the gene matches. CDR1 SGHAT and CDR2 FQNNGV come from the germline V gene. Here the CDR3 reads CASSLTGGARYGYTF. Written as DNA, the CDR3 is TGTGCCAGCAGCCTGACAGGGGGCGCCCGTTATGGCTACACCTTC.

V gene TRBV5-1 combines with J gene TRBJ1-1; D is ambiguous. V lost 0 bases to trimming and J lost 4 bases, with 13 bases between them. The CDR3 contains 15 residues. The germline CDR1 and CDR2 sequences are SGHRS and YFSETQ. The CDR3 loop is CASSLGPEGSTEAFF. CDR3 DNA sequence: TGCGCCAGCAGCTTGGGACCCGAAGGGAGCACTGAAGCTTTCTTT.

The chain links TRBV7-2 to TRBJ2-5; the match to TRBD1 covers 7 bases. CDR1 SGHTA and CDR2 FQGNSA come from the germline V gene. The CDR3 consists of 15 residues. Trimming cost V 1 base and J 5 bases; bases outside gene matches: 7. The CDR3 region has the DNA TGTGCCAGCAGCTTAGACAGGGGCATTGGGGAGACCCAGTACTTC. It codes for CASSLDRGIGETQYF.

This rearrangement joins TRBV9 to TRBJ1-1, with TRBD1 identical over 8 bases. From germline, CDR1 is SGDLS and CDR2 YYNGEE. J lost 0 bases, V lost 0 bases, and 1 base had no gene match. CDR3 length equals 15 residues. The CDR3 DNA reads as TGTGCCAGCAGCGTAGGGACAGGGCTGAACACTGAAGCTTTCTTT. It specifies CASSVGTGLNTEAFF.

J is TRBJ2-4 and V is TRBV28; weak D call: TRBD1 (5 bases). The CDR3 extends over 14 amino acids. The ends were cut back, 6 bases at V and 4 bases at J, with 13 bases in the middle. Germline V gives CDR1 MDHEN, CDR2 SYDVKM. The CDR3 DNA sequence: TGTGCCAGCAGGGGCTCCGGACAAAAAAACATTCAGTACTTC. Its protein product is CASRGSGQKNIQYF.

CDR3 region: CASSPSQGVGNTEAFF. The CDR3 DNA is TGTGCCAGCTCACCAAGTCAGGGGGTAGGGAACACTGAAGCTTTCTTT. The J gene is TRBJ1-1, the V gene TRBV18, with 7 bases lining up with TRBD1. The germline V gene has CDR1 KGHSH and CDR2 LQKENI. This CDR3 is built from 16 residues. Losses at the gene ends were 2 bases for V and 1 base for J; bases not matched to a gene: 7.

This clone appeared a single time. The genes are TRBV9 and TRBJ1-6, with D maybe TRBD1 (6 bases). Germline V CDR1 and CDR2: SGDLS, YYNGEE. Between the trimmed V and J ends, which lost 0 bases and 5 bases, there was a span of 18 bases. The CDR3 length is 18 residues. The CDR3, as DNA: TGTGCCAGCAGCGTAGAACCAACAGGGCCCACCAATAATTCACCCCTCCACTTT. It codes for CASSVEPTGPTNNSPLHF. The variable domain in full, with the rest retrieved from reference TRBV9 and TRBJ1-6, is DSGVTQTPKHLITATGQRVTLRCSPRSGDLSVYWYQQSLDQGLQFLIQYYNGEERAKGNILERFSAQQFPDLHSELNLSSLELGDSALYFCASSVEPTGPTNNSPLHFGNGTRLTVT.

The chain carries TRBV6-1 and TRBJ2-5; 10 nucleotides match TRBD1. The CDR3 covers 18 residues. Germline assignment: CDR1 MNHNS and CDR2 SASEGT. V dropped 4 bases and J dropped 3; count of bases not matched to a gene: 14. CDR3 in amino acids: CASSARDRGTTPEETQYF. CDR3 nucleotide sequence: TGTGCCAGCAGTGCCCGGGACAGGGGCACTACCCCAGAAGAGACCCAGTACTTC.

The V call is TRBV7-9, the J call TRBJ2-1; 7 nucleotides agree with TRBD1. The CDR3 length is 15 residues. Trimming at V came to 7 bases and at J to 4 bases, leaving 10 bases not matched to a gene. The germline V gene has CDR1 SEHNR and CDR2 FQNEAQ (reference sequence). The CDR3 reads CASNLEDRLYNEQFF. The CDR3 DNA reads TGTGCCAGCAACCTAGAGGACAGGCTGTACAATGAGCAGTTCTTC.

V is TRBV4-3 and J is TRBJ2-3; D may be TRBD2 (6 bases). The CDR3 spans 16 residues. The germline gives CDR1 LGHNA, CDR2 YSLEER. V was trimmed by 1 base and J by 0 bases, leaving 11 bases between them. CDR3 sequence (DNA): TGCGCCAGCAGCCAAGTCCGACGGGAGAGCACAGATACGCAGTATTTT. It codes for CASSQVRRESTDTQYF.

V usage is TRBV4-3 and J usage is TRBJ2-3, with 14 bases fitting TRBD2. Per the germline V gene, CDR1 is LGHNA and CDR2 is YSLEER. There are 19 residues in the CDR3. V trimming: 0 bases; J trimming: 1 base; junction bases outside the gene matches: 6. The CDR3 region has the DNA TGCGCCAGCAGCCAAGACGCGGGACTAGCGGGGGCGGGCACAGATACGCAGTATTTT. This sequence encodes CASSQDAGLAGAGTDTQYF.

This chain uses TRBV4-2 with TRBJ2-7, with TRBD2 identical over 14 bases. The CDR3 is made up of 17 amino acids. The V gene's germline CDR1 is LGHNA and CDR2 YNFKEQ. J gave up 7 bases and V 4 bases, and 12 bases lay outside the gene matches. This CDR3 reads CASSPYGGTSGSGEQYF. The CDR3 DNA sequence: TGTGCCAGCAGCCCTTATGGAGGGACTAGCGGGAGTGGAGAGCAGTACTTC.

The chain carries TRBV29-1 and TRBJ1-3, with 9 bases fitting TRBD1. Germline-derived CDR1 and CDR2 are SQVTM and ANQGSEA. With V trimmed by 5 bases and J by 4 bases, 12 bases remained unmatched. The CDR3 covers 16 residues. CDR3 amino acids: CSVRIGTGRRGNTIYF. The CDR3 DNA follows: TGCAGCGTTCGTATCGGGACAGGGCGCAGGGGAAACACCATATATTTT.

This clone was detected once. The rearrangement links TRBV10-3 to TRBJ2-5; maybe TRBD1 (6 bases). In germline, CDR1 is ENHRY, CDR2 SYGVKD. Deletions cut 8 bases from V and 2 bases from J, with 12 bases between. The CDR3 consists of 13 residues. The CDR3 bases are TGTGCCATCGGCGAAAGGGGGCAAGAGACCCAGTACTTC. Translation: CAIGERGQETQYF.